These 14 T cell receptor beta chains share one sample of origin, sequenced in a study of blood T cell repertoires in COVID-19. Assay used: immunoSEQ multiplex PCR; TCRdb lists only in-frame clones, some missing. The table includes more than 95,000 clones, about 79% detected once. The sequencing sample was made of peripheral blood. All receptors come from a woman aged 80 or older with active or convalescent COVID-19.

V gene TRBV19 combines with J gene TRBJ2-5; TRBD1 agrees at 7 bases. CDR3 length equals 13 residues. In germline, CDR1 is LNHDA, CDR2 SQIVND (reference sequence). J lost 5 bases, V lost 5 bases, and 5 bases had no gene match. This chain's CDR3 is CASSLTGSETQYF. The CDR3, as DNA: TGTGCCAGTAGTTTGACAGGGTCGGAGACCCAGTACTTC.

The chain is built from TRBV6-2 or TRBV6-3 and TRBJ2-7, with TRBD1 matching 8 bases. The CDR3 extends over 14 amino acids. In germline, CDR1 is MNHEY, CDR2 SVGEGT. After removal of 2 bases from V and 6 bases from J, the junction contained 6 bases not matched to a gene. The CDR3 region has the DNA TGTGCCAGCAGTTACAAGCAGACAGGGGTCGAGCAGTACTTC. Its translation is CASSYKQTGVEQYF.

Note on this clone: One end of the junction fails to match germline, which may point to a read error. CDR3 nucleotide sequence: TGTGCCAGCAGTGACTCGACAGGGCGGAATTCACCCCTCCACTTT. Translation gives CASSDSTGRNSPLHF. The rearrangement links TRBV6-6 to TRBJ1-6, with TRBD1 identical over 7 bases. Germline V gene data show CDR1 as MNHNY and CDR2 as SVGAGI (reference sequence). The CDR3 covers 15 residues.

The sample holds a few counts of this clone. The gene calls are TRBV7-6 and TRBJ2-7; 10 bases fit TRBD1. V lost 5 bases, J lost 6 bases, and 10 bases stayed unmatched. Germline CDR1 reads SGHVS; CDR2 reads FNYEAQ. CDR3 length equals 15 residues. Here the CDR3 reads CASSPRWDRGREQYF. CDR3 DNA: TGTGCCAGCAGCCCCCGGTGGGACAGGGGTCGCGAGCAGTACTTC.

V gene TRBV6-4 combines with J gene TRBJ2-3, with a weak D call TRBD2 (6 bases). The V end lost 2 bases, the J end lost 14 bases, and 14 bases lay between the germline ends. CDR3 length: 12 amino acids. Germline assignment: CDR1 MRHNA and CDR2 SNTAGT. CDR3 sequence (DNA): TGTGCCAGCAGTGACCCCAGCGGGTCTTGGTATTTT. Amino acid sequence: CASSDPSGSWYF.

The CDR3 DNA sequence: TGTGCCAGCAGACCCGGCGGGGGGGTTGGGCACGAGCAGTACTTC. Translation: CASRPGGGVGHEQYF. The genes are TRBV28 and TRBJ2-7; 9 nucleotides align to TRBD2. The germline CDR1 and CDR2 sequences are MDHEN and SYDVKM. V gave up 6 bases and J gave up 5 bases; unmatched junction bases: 11. The CDR3 loop spans 15 amino acids.

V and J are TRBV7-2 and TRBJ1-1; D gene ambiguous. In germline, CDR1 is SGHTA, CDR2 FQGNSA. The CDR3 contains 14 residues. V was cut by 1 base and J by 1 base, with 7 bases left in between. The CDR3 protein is CASSLGAWNTEAFF. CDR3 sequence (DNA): TGTGCCAGCAGCTTAGGGGCATGGAACACTGAAGCTTTCTTT.

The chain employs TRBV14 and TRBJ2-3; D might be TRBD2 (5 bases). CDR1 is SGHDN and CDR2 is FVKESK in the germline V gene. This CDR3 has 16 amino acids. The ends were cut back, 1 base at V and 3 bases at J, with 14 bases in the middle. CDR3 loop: CASSQGLSGGTDTQYF. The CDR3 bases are TGTGCCAGCAGCCAAGGTCTTTCAGGAGGAACAGATACGCAGTATTTT.

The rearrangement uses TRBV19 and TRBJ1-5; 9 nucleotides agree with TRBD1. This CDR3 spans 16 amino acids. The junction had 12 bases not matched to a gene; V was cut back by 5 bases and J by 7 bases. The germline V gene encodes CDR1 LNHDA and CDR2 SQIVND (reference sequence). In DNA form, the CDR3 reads TGTGCCAGTAGTCTATTAAACAGGGGGCCAGGACAGCCCCAGCATTTT. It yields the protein CASSLLNRGPGQPQHF.

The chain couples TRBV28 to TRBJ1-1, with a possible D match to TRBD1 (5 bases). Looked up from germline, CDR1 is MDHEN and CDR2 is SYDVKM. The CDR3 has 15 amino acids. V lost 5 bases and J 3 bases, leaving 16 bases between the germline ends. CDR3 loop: CASSPPGVSDTEAFF. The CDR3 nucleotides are TGTGCCAGCAGTCCACCGGGGGTTTCGGACACTGAAGCTTTCTTT.

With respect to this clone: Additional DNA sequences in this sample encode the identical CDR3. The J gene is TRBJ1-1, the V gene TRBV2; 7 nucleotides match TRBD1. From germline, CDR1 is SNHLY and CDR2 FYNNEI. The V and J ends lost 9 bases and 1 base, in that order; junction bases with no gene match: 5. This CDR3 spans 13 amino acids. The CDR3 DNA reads TGTGCCAGTAGCCAGGGGGAGAACACTGAAGCTTTCTTT. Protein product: CASSQGENTEAFF.

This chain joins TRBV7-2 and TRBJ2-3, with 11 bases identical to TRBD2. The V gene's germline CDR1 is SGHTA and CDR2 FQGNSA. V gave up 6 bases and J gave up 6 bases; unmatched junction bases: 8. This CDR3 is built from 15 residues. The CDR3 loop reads CASSSSGRPGDTQYF. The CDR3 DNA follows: TGTGCCAGCAGTTCTAGCGGGAGGCCGGGGGATACGCAGTATTTT.

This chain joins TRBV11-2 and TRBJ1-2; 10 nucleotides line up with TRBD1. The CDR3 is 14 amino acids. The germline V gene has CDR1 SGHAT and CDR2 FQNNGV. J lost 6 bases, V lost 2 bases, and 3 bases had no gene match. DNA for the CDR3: TGTGCCAGCAGCTTAAGGGACAGGGGAGATGGCTACACCTTC. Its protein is CASSLRDRGDGYTF. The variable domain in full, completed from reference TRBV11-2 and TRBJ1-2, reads EAGVAQSPRYKIIEKRQSVAFWCNPISGHATLYWYQQILGQGPKLLIQFQNNGVVDDSQLPKDRFSAERLKGVDSTLKIQPAKLEDSAVYLCASSLRDRGDGYTFGSGTRLTVV.

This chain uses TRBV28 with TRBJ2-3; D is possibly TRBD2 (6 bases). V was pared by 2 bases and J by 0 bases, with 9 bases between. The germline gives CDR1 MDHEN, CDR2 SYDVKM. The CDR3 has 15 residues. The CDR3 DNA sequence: TGTGCCAGCAGTTTACTAGCGCCTAGCACAGATACGCAGTATTTT. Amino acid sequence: CASSLLAPSTDTQYF.